Shown below are 10 T cell receptor beta chains from a single sample sequenced in a study of T-cell memory formation after mild COVID-19. One entry per CDR3 protein results from TCRdb running MiXCR on the 5' RACE reads. The data hold hundreds of thousands of distinct CDR3 sequences, with 25% to 30% observed a single time. Sample: PBMCs or a T cell subset sorted from them (not recorded which). The receptors originated from an adult woman who had mild COVID-19 (a few samples of this study predate the infection). Cell type and time point are not known.

J is TRBJ2-5 and V is TRBV11-1; 9 bases fit TRBD2. Trimming at V came to 3 bases and at J to 4 bases, leaving 6 bases not matched to a gene. The germline V gene encodes CDR1 SGHAT and CDR2 FQDESV (reference sequence). This CDR3 has 15 amino acids. CDR3 bases: TGTGCCAGCAGCTTTCTTGCGGGAGGGAGAGAGACCCAGTACTTC. Translated: CASSFLAGGRETQYF.

The V and J genes are TRBV5-1 and TRBJ2-2, with TRBD1 matching over 12 bases. The CDR3 spans 17 residues. The V segment lost 7 bases and the J segment 4 bases; nucleotides outside the gene matches: 11. Germline-derived CDR1 and CDR2 are SGHRS and YFSETQ. The CDR3: CASRRDRGRSGTGELFF. CDR3 nucleotide sequence: TGCGCCAGCCGACGGGACAGGGGGCGTTCGGGCACCGGGGAGCTGTTTTTT.

The chain joins TRBV7-2 to TRBJ2-7; D gene ambiguous. Trimming left V 2 bases short and J 5 bases short, with 13 bases between. This CDR3 is built from 14 residues. Per germline, CDR1 SGHTA and CDR2 FQGNSA. As DNA, the CDR3 is TGTGCCAGCAGCTTAAGGGCCCCCGAGGACGAGCAGTACTTC. Encoded protein: CASSLRAPEDEQYF.

This clonotype was counted only a few times. DNA for the CDR3: TGTGCCAGCAGTCCCGGGGCTAGCGGGGGGGAGGGGTTCTTC. It yields the protein CASSPGASGGEGFF. This chain connects TRBV12-3 or TRBV12-4 to TRBJ2-1, with TRBD2 matching over 12 bases. V lost 5 bases, J lost 15 bases, and 11 bases stayed unmatched. The CDR3 has 14 amino acids.

The V gene is TRBV30, the J gene TRBJ2-1, with a tentative D call TRBD2 (5 bases). CDR1 is GTSNPN and CDR2 is SVGIG in the germline V gene (reference sequence). V lost 0 bases, J lost 8 bases, and 8 bases lay in between. This CDR3 comprises 12 residues. The CDR3 region has the DNA TGTGCCTGGAGTGTACCAGCGGATGAGCAGTTCTTC. It codes for CAWSVPADEQFF.

This rearrangement joins TRBV19 to TRBJ2-7; TRBD1 aligns across 8 bases. The CDR3 has 14 residues. CDR1 is LNHDA, CDR2 SQIVND, per germline (reference sequence). After removal of 4 bases from V and 3 bases from J, the junction contained 5 bases not matched to a gene. The CDR3 DNA follows: TGTGCCAGTAGTACCCGGGACAGGCTCTACGAGCAGTACTTC. This sequence encodes CASSTRDRLYEQYF.

This clonotype was observed a handful of times. The chain has TRBV20-1 and TRBJ2-1; D is uncertain. Germline assignment: CDR1 DFQATT and CDR2 SNEGSKA (reference sequence). V dropped 4 bases and J dropped 5 bases, with 12 bases sitting between them. The CDR3 contains 13 residues. The CDR3 DNA reads as TGCAGTGCTAAATTTTGGGCCAACAATGAGCAGTTCTTC. Its protein is CSAKFWANNEQFF.

This sequence joins TRBV5-6 and TRBJ2-2; D is unresolved. CDR1 SGHDT and CDR2 YYEEEE come from the germline V gene. Trimming pared 0 bases from V and 4 bases from J, leaving 7 bases between. This CDR3 is 14 amino acids long. The DNA of the CDR3 is TGTGCCAGCAGCTTGGGATCCGGCACCGGGGAGCTGTTTTTT. The encoded protein is CASSLGSGTGELFF.

This sequence joins TRBV5-1 and TRBJ2-6, with a tentative D call TRBD1 (5 bases). The germline V gene has CDR1 SGHRS and CDR2 YFSETQ. V shed 2 bases and J shed 1 base, with 10 bases lying between them. The CDR3 spans 16 residues. The CDR3 coding sequence is TGCGCCAGCAGCTTTGAGTCAGGGTCTGGGGCCAACGTCCTGACTTTC. Amino acids: CASSFESGSGANVLTF.

This clonotype showed up many times. The chain couples TRBV12-3 or TRBV12-4 to TRBJ2-2; D not certain. The length of the CDR3 is 14 residues. V lost 6 bases and J 0 bases, leaving 8 bases between the germline ends. The CDR3 bases are TGTGCCAGCAGCTTGACTGCGAACACCGGGGAGCTGTTTTTT. As protein: CASSLTANTGELFF.